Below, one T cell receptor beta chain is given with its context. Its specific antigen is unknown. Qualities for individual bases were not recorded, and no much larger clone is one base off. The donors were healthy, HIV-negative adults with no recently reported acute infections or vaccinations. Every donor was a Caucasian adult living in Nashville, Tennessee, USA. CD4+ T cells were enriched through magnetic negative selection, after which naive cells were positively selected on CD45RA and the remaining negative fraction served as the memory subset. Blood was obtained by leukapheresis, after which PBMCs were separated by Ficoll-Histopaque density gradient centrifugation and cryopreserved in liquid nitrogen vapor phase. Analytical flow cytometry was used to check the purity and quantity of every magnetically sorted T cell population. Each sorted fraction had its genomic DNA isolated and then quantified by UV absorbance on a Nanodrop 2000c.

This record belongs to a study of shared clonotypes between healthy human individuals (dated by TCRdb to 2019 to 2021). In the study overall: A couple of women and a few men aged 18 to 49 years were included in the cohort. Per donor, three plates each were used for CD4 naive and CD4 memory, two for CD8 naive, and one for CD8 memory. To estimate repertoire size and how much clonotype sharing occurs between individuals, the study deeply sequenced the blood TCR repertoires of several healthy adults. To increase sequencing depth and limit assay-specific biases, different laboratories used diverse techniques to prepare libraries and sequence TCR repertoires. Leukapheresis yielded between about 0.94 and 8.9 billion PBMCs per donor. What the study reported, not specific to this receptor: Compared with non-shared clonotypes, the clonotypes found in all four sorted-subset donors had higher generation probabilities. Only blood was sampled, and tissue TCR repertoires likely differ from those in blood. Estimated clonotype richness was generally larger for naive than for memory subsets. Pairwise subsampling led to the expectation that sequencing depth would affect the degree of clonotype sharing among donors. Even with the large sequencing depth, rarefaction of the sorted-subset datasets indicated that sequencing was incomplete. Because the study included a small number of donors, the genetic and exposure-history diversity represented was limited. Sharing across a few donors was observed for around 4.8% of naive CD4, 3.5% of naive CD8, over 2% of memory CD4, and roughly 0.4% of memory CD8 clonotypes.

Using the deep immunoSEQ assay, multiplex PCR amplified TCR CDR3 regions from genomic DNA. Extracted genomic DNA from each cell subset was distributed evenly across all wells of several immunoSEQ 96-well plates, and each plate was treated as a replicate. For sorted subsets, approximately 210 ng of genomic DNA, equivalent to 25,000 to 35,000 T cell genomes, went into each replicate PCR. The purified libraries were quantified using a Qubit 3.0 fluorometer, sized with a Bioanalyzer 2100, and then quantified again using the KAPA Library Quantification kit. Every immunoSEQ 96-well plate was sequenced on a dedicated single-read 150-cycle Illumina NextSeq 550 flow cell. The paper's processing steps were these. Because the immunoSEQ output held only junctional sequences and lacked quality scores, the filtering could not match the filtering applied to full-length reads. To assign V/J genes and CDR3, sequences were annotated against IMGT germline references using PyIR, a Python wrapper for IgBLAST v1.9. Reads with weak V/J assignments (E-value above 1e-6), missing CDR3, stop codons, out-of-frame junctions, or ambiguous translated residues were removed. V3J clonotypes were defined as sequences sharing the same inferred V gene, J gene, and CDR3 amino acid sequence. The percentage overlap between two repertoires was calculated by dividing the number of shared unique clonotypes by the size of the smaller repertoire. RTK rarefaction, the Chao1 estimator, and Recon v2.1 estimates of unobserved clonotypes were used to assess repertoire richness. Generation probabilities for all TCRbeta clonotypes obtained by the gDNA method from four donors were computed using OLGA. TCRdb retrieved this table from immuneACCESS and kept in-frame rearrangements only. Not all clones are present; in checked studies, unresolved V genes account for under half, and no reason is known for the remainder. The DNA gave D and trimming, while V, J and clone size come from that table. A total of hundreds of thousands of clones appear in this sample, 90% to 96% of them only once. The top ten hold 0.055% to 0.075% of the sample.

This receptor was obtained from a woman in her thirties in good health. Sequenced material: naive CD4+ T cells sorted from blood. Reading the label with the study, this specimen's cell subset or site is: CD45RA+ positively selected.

CDR3 sequence: CASSVGGWPYEQYF. Here is the DNA: TGTGCCAGCAGTGTCGGGGGGTGGCCCTACGAGCAGTACTTC. The chain is encoded by TRBV2 joined to TRBJ2-5; 7 of the junction bases match TRBD2. TRBJ2-7 explains the end of the DNA better; the J call may be wrong. CDR1 and CDR2, looked up from the germline V gene, are SNHLY and FYNNEI. The CDR3 sequence holds 14 residues, the cysteine and phenylalanine included. Only the CDR3 region is kept as DNA, spanning 42 bases read in frame from base 1.